The 15 T cell receptor beta chains reported below all come from one sample, sequenced in a study of metastatic and nonmetastatic thyroid tumors. TCRdb reprocessed the PCR reads via MiXCR. The repertoire holds under 50,000 clones, with approximately 19% as singletons. Every patient was untreated before thyroid surgery. The sequencing input was tumor tissue. These receptors all stem from a female donor with papillary thyroid cancer or a benign thyroid nodule (not recorded which). Some clones in this sample may be carry-over from other donors' samples.

Ten or more counts support this clone. The V gene is TRBV11-2, the J gene TRBJ1-6; 10 bases line up with TRBD1. CDR1 SGHAT and CDR2 FQNNGV come from the germline V gene. V lost 5 bases, J lost 10 bases, and 8 bases stayed unmatched. The CDR3 contains 15 residues. The CDR3 here is CASSLRDRGWSPLHF. The CDR3 nucleotides are TGTGCCAGCAGCCTCCGGGACAGGGGTTGGTCACCCCTCCACTTT.

This clone was detected many times. V is TRBV6-1 and J is TRBJ1-2, with 8 bases lining up with TRBD1. The CDR3 sequence is 15 residues long. From germline, CDR1 is MNHNS and CDR2 SASEGT. V dropped 5 bases and J dropped 5; count of bases not matched to a gene: 10. CDR3 in DNA: TGTGCCAGCAGTACCTACGGACAGGGCTCATATGGCTACACCTTC. It encodes CASSTYGQGSYGYTF.

The chain joins TRBV19 to TRBJ2-7; 11 positions match TRBD2. V shed 5 bases and J 7 bases; nucleotides not matched to a gene: 4. The V gene's germline CDR1 is LNHDA and CDR2 SQIVND (reference sequence). The CDR3 sequence is 13 residues long. The CDR3 sequence is CASSPGLAGEQYF. The CDR3 DNA reads TGTGCCAGTAGTCCAGGACTAGCGGGTGAGCAGTACTTC.

This clone came up a few times. This clone may be a read error of a much larger clone one base away. The chain employs TRBV12-3 or TRBV12-4 and TRBJ1-1; D is unclear. The CDR3 spans 13 residues. V was shortened by 10 bases and J by 2 bases, with 14 bases between the two germline ends. CDR3 in DNA: TGTGCCATCCGTCAGGTCCCCAACACTGAAGCTTTCTTT. Translating it yields CAIRQVPNTEAFF.

This clone was recorded at least ten times. Other nucleotide sequences from this sample produce the same CDR3. V gene TRBV20-1 combines with J gene TRBJ2-1; 8 bases match TRBD2. V was clipped by 3 bases and J by 13 bases; unmatched bases: 5. The germline V gene encodes CDR1 DFQATT and CDR2 SNEGSKA (reference sequence). The CDR3 has 11 amino acids. The CDR3 loop reads CSASELAEQFF. CDR3 nucleotides: TGCAGTGCTAGTGAACTAGCGGAACAGTTCTTC.

This clone was recorded many times. The chain is built from TRBV29-1 and TRBJ2-5; tentative D call: TRBD1 (6 bases). CDR3 size: 14 residues. The V gene's germline CDR1 is SQVTM and CDR2 ANQGSEA. V shed 0 bases and J shed 6 bases, with 14 bases lying between them. Written as DNA, the CDR3 is TGCAGCGTTGAAGAAACAGGGTTTATGAAGACCCAGTACTTC. Its translation: CSVEETGFMKTQYF.

A word on this clone: The sample contains more than one DNA sequence encoding this CDR3. The chain is built from TRBV27 and TRBJ1-2, with a possible D match to TRBD1 (6 bases). From germline, CDR1 is MNHEY and CDR2 SMNVEV (reference sequence). V was pared by 0 bases and J by 7 bases, with 12 bases between. The CDR3 has 14 amino acids. The CDR3 sequence is CASSLSPGAVGYTF. In DNA form, the CDR3 reads TGTGCCAGCAGTTTATCTCCAGGGGCGGTTGGCTACACCTTC.

This clone was counted many times. This sequence joins TRBV24-1 and TRBJ1-4, with 9 nucleotides matching TRBD1. J gave up 5 bases and V 5 bases, and 2 bases lay outside the gene matches. The CDR3 totals 14 residues. CDR1 and CDR2 (germline): KGHDR, SFDVKD. CDR3 DNA: TGTGCCACCAGTGCGGGACAGGGAAATGAAAAACTGTTTTTT. Protein sequence: CATSAGQGNEKLFF.

This clone was detected ten times or more. Within the sample, other DNA sequences also encode this same CDR3. The chain has TRBV4-1 and TRBJ2-2; 16 bases match TRBD2. The CDR3 totals 19 residues. Trimming at V came to 7 bases and at J to 2 bases, leaving 10 bases not matched to a gene. In germline, CDR1 is MGHRA, CDR2 YSYEKL. The CDR3 here is CASTHPGLAGGPNTGELFF. The CDR3 DNA reads TGCGCCAGCACCCATCCGGGACTAGCGGGAGGGCCTAACACCGGGGAGCTGTTTTTT.

This clone was seen repeatedly, ten times or more. In DNA form, the CDR3 reads TGTGCCTGGACTAGCGGAATGGGCACAGATACGCAGTATTTT. This codes for CAWTSGMGTDTQYF. The genes are TRBV30 and TRBJ2-3, with 7 nucleotides matching TRBD2. This CDR3 is built from 14 residues. In germline, CDR1 is GTSNPN, CDR2 SVGIG (reference sequence). V lost 4 bases, J lost 1 base, and 5 bases stayed unmatched. Full variable domain (remainder filled in from reference TRBV30 and TRBJ2-3): SQTIHQWPATLVQPVGSPLSLECTVEGTSNPNLYWYRQAAGRGLQLLFYSVGIGQISSEVPQNLSASRPQDRQFILSSKKLLLSDSGFYLCAWTSGMGTDTQYFGPGTRLTVL.

This clone was seen just once. This chain uses TRBV13 with TRBJ2-7; unclear D gene. CDR3 length equals 14 residues. Germline lookup yields CDR1 PRHDT and CDR2 FYEKMQ (reference sequence). V gave up 4 bases and J gave up 0 bases, with 10 bases separating them. The CDR3 spells CASSWVDSSYEQYF. The CDR3 coding sequence is TGTGCCAGCAGCTGGGTCGATAGCTCCTACGAGCAGTACTTC.

By share, this clone ranks as medium-sized (0.01 to 0.1%). The chain has TRBV7-8 and TRBJ2-1; D gene ambiguous. Germline CDR1 SGHVS, CDR2 FQNEAQ. Trimming took 8 bases from V and 6 from J, leaving 11 bases between them. The CDR3 loop spans 12 amino acids. CDR3 residues: CASANPPNEQFF. CDR3 DNA sequence: TGTGCCAGCGCCAACCCACCCAATGAGCAGTTCTTC.

This clone was counted only a few times. Possible read error: a much larger clone is one base away. The chain recombines TRBV6-1 with TRBJ2-4; 9 positions match TRBD2. This CDR3 spans 12 amino acids. CDR1 is MNHNS and CDR2 is SASEGT in the germline V gene. V shed 11 bases and J 5 bases; nucleotides not matched to a gene: 4. The CDR3 sequence: CAGGGAENIQYF. The CDR3 DNA sequence: TGTGCCGGCGGGGGGGCTGAAAACATTCAGTACTTC.

This clone was seen ten or more times. The chain joins TRBV7-2 to TRBJ1-2; no definite D call. CDR1 is SGHTA, CDR2 FQGNSA, per germline. V was cut by 1 base and J by 8 bases, with 8 bases left in between. The CDR3 is 12 amino acids. CDR3 coding DNA: TGTGCCAGCAGCTTAGTTACAAAAGGCTACACCTTC. Its translation: CASSLVTKGYTF.

This clone turned up a few times. This chain links TRBV3-1 with TRBJ1-1, with TRBD1 matching 9 bases. The CDR3 spans 16 residues. Losses at the gene ends were 3 bases for V and 4 bases for J; bases not matched to a gene: 9. The germline V gene encodes CDR1 LGHDT and CDR2 YNNKEL (reference sequence). CDR3 residues: CASSHEPGQGTTEAFF. DNA of the CDR3: TGTGCCAGCAGCCACGAACCGGGACAGGGTACCACTGAAGCTTTCTTT.